This TCR beta chain was captured in a study of patients and donors after allogeneic stem cell transplantation (dated by TCRdb to between 2020 and 2021). This clonotype appeared many times. What antigen it recognizes has not been identified. Within one base of it there is no much larger clone, and no base qualities were kept. Taken from cysteine to phenylalanine, the CDR3 has 14 residues. Only CDR3 DNA remains: 42 bases, in frame from the first base. A distance of 15 bases separates the germline ends of V and J, which lose 7 bases and 5 bases respectively. The library came from RT-PCR. These reads were obtained on a NextSeq 550. TCRdb trimmed the raw reads at Q25, called clones with MiXCR and kept productive beta chains. Identical CDR3 protein sequences are pooled into one entry, listed with their most common genes and DNA. This sample lists 200,000 to 250,000 distinct CDR3 sequences; 35% to 45% were detected once. Jointly, the top ten make up 11% of the sample.

The specimen was blood, either unsorted or a sorted T cell fraction (not recorded which). The sequence links TRBV12-3 or TRBV12-4 to TRBJ2-1; no D gene can be assigned with confidence. The sequence derives from a human donor who was either an allogeneic HSCT recipient or a stem cell or donor lymphocyte infusion donor (not recorded which). It is not recorded whose cells these are; they may come from a transplant donor. CDR3 region: CASTLEARNNEQFF. The nucleotides are TGTGCCAGCACCCTAGAGGCGCGGAACAATGAGCAGTTCTTC.